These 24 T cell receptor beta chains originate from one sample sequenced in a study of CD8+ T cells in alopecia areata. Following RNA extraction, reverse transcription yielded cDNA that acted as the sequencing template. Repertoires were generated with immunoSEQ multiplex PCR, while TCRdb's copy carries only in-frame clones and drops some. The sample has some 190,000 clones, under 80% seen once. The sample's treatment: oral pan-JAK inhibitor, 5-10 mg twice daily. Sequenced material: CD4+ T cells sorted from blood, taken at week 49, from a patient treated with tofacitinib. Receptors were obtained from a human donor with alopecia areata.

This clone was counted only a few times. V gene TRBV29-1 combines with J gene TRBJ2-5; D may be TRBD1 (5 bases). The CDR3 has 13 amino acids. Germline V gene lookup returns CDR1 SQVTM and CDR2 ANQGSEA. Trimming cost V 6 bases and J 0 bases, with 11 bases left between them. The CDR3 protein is CSVTGHYQETQYF. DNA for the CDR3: TGCAGCGTCACAGGTCACTACCAAGAGACCCAGTACTTC.

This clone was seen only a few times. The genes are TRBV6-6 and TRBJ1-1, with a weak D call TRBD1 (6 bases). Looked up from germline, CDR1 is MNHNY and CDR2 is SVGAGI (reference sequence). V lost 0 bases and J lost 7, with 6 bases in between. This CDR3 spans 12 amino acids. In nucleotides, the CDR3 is TGTGCCAGCAGTTACTCGGACAGTGAAGCTTTCTTT. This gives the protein CASSYSDSEAFF.

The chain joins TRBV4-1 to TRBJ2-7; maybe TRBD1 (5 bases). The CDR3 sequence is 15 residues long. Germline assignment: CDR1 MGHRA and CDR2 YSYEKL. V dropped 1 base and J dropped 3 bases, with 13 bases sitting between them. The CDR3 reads CASSQGQGKIYEQYF. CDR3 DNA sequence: TGCGCCAGCAGCCAAGGGCAGGGAAAGATCTACGAGCAGTACTTC.

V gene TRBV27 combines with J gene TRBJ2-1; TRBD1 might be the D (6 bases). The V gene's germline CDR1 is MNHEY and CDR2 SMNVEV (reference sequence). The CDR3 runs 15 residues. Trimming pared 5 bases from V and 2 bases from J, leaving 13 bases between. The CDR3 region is CASSPTGNTYNEQFF. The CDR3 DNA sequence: TGTGCCAGCAGTCCGACAGGAAATACCTACAATGAGCAGTTCTTC.

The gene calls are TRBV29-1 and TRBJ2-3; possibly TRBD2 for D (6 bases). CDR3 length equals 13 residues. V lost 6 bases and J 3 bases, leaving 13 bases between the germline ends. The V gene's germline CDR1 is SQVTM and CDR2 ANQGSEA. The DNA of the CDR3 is TGCAGCGTCGGCGGGGTACATACAGATACGCAGTATTTT. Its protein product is CSVGGVHTDTQYF.

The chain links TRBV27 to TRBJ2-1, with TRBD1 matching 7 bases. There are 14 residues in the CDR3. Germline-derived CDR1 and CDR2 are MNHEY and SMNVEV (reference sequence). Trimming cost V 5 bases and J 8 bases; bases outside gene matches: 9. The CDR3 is CASSRRDSSDEQFF. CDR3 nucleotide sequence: TGTGCCAGCAGTCGCCGGGACAGCTCGGATGAGCAGTTCTTC.

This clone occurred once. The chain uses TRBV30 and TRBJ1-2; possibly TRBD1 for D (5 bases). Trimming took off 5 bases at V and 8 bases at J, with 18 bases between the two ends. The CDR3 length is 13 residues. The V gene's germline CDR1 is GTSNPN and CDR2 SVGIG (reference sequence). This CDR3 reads CAWSTGTPGGYTF. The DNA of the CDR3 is TGTGCCTGGTCCACCGGGACCCCAGGAGGCTACACCTTC.

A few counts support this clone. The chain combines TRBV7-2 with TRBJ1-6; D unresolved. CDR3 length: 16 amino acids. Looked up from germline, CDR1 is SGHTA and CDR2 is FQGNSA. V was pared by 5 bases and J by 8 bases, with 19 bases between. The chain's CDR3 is CASSPGGSPGYSPLHF. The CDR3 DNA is TGTGCCAGCAGCCCTGGAGGGTCGCCGGGTTATTCACCCCTCCACTTT.

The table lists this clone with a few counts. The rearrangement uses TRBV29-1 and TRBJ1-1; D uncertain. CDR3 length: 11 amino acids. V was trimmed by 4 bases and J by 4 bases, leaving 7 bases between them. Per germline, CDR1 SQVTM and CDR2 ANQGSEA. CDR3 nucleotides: TGCAGCGTTGCGAGAGGCACTGAAGCTTTCTTT. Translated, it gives CSVARGTEAFF.

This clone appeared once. The CDR3 reads CASSQDSSSSEKLFF. The CDR3 DNA follows: TGCGCCAGCAGCCAAGATAGTAGTTCGAGCGAAAAACTGTTTTTT. J is TRBJ1-4 and V is TRBV4-3; no reliable D call. The germline V and J ends were trimmed by 0 bases and 8 bases, with 13 bases remaining between them. The CDR3 extends over 15 amino acids. Germline CDR1 is LGHNA and CDR2 is YSLEER.

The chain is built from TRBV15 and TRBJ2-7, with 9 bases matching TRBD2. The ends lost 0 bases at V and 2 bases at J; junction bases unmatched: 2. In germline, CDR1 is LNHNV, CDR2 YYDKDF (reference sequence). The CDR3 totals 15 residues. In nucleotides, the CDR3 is TGTGCCACCAGCAGAGATCTAGCGGGGACCTACGAGCAGTACTTC. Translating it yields CATSRDLAGTYEQYF.

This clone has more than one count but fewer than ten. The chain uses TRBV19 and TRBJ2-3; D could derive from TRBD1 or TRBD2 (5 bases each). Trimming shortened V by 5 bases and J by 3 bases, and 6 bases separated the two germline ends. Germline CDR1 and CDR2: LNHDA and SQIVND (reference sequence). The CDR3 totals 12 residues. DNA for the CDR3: TGTGCCAGTAGTGGGACGACAGATACGCAGTATTTT. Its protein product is CASSGTTDTQYF.

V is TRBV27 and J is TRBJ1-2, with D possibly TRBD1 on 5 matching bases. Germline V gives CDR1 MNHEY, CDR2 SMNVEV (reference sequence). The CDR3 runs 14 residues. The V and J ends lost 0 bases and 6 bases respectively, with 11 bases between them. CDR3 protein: CASSLSRGRHGYTF. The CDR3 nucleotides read TGTGCCAGCAGTTTATCGAGGGGACGTCATGGCTACACCTTC.

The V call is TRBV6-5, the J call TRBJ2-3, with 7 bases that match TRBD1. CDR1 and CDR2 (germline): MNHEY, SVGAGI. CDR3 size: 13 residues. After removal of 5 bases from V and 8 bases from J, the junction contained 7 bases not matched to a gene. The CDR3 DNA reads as TGTGCCAGCAGTGATCAGACAGGGAGTACGCAGTATTTT. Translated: CASSDQTGSTQYF.

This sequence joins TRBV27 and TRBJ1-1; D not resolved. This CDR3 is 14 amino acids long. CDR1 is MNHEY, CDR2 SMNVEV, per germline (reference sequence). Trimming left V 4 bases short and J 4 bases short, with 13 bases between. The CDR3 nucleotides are TGTGCCAGCAGTTATAGGGTTCTCGGCACTGAAGCTTTCTTT. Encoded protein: CASSYRVLGTEAFF.

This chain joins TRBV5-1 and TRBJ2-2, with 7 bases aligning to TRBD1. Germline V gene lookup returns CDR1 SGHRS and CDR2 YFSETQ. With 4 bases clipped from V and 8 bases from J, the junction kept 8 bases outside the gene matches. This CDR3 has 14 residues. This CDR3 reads CASSPGTDSGELFF. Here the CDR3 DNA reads TGCGCCAGCAGCCCGGGGACAGACTCGGGGGAGCTGTTTTTT.

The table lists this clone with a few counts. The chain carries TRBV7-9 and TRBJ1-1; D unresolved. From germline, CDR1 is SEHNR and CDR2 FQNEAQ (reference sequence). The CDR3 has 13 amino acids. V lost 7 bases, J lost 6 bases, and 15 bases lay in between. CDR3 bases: TGTGCCAGCATCGCGTCACGGAGGTCTGAAGCTTTCTTT. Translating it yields CASIASRRSEAFF.

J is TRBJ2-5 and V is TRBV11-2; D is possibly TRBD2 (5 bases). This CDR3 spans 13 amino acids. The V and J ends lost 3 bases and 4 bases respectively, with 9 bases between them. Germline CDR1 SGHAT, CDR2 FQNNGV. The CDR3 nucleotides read TGTGCCAGCAGCTTGATCCGGGGAGAGACCCAGTACTTC. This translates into CASSLIRGETQYF.

The CDR3: CASRGGQTISGTEAFF. In nucleotides, the CDR3 is TGTGCCAGCAGAGGAGGACAGACAATCTCGGGGACTGAAGCTTTCTTT. V gene TRBV27 combines with J gene TRBJ1-1; D is possibly TRBD1 (6 bases). The CDR3 length is 16 residues. V dropped 6 bases and J dropped 5 bases, with 22 bases sitting between them. Germline CDR1 MNHEY, CDR2 SMNVEV (reference sequence).

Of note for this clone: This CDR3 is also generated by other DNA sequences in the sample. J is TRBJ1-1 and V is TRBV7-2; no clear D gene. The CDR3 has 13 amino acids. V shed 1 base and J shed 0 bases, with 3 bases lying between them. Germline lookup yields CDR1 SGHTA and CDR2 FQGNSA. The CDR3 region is CASSLELNTEAFF. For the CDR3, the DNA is TGTGCCAGCAGCTTAGAGCTGAACACTGAAGCTTTCTTT. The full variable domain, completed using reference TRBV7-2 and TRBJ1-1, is GAGVSQSPSNKVTEKGKDVELRCDPISGHTALYWYRQSLGQGLEFLIYFQGNSAPDKSGLPSDRFSAERTGGSVSTLTIQRTQQEDSAVYLCASSLELNTEAFFGQGTRLTVV.

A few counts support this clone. The CDR3 DNA sequence: TGTGCCAGCAGCGACAGGGCTCAGCCCCAGCATTTT. It encodes CASSDRAQPQHF. The chain combines TRBV6-1 with TRBJ1-5, with TRBD1 identical over 7 bases. This CDR3 is built from 12 residues. Germline CDR1 reads MNHNS; CDR2 reads SASEGT. With 6 bases clipped from V and 6 bases from J, the junction kept 2 bases outside the gene matches.

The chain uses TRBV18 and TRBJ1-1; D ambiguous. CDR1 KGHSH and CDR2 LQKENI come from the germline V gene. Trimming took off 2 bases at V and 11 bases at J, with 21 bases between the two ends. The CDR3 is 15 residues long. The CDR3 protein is CASSPTRQGLRYAFF. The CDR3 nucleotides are TGTGCCAGCTCACCAACCCGTCAAGGCCTGCGTTACGCTTTCTTT. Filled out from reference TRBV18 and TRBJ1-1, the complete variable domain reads NAGVMQNPRHLVRRRGQEARLRCSPMKGHSHVYWYRQLPEEGLKFMVYLQKENIIDESGMPKERFSAEFPKEGPSILRIQQVVRGDSAAYFCASSPTRQGLRYAFFGQGTRLTVV.

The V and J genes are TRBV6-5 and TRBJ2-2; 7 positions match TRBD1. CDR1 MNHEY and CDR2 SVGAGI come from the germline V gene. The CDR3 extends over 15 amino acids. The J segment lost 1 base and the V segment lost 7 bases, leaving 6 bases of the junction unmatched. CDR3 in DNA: TGTGCCAGCACCCACAGGACAGGGAACACCGGGGAGCTGTTTTTT. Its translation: CASTHRTGNTGELFF.

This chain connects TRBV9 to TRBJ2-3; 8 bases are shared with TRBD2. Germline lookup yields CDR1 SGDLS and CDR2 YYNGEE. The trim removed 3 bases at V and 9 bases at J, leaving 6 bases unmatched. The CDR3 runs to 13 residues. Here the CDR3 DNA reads TGTGCCAGCAGCGGAACGACTAGCGACACGCAGTATTTT. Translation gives CASSGTTSDTQYF.